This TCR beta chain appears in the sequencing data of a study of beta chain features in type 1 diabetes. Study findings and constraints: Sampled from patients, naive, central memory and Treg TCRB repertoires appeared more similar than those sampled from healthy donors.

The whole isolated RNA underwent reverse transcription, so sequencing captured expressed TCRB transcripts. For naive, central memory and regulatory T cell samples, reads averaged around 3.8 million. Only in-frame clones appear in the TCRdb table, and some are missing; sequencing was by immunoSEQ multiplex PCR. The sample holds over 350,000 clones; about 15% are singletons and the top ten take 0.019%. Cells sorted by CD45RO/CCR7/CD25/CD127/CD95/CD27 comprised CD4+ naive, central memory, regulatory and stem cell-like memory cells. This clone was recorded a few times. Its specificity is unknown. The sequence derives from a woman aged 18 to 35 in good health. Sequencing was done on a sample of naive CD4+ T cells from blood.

The CDR3 protein is CASSESGLSNHNEQFF. CDR3 bases: TGTGCCAGCAGTGAGTCGGGACTCTCTAACCACAATGAGCAGTTCTTC. The J gene is TRBJ2-1, the V gene TRBV6-4; D possibly corresponds to TRBD2 (6 bases). Germline CDR1 reads MRHNA; CDR2 reads SNTAGT. The CDR3 is 16 residues long. Trimming stripped 3 bases from V and 5 bases from J, with 17 bases between.